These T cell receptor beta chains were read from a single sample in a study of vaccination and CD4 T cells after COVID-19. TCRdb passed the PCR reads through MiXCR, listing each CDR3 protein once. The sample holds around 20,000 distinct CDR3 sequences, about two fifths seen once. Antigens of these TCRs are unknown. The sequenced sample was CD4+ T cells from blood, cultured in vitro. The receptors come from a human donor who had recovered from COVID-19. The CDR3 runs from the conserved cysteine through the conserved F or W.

CASSQTGGTYEQYF	TRBV19	TRBJ2-7
CASSLAAGRGETQYF	TRBV7-8	TRBJ2-5
CSASRLAMTYEQYF	TRBV20-1	TRBJ2-7
CASSLDLYYNEQFF	TRBV7-2	TRBJ2-1
CSVPPGGTDTQYF	TRBV29-1	TRBJ2-3
CASSALGQVSTEAFF	TRBV5-4	TRBJ1-1
CASSYSFGDSPLHF	TRBV6-5	TRBJ1-6
CASSIDYTGTSGRETQYF	TRBV19	TRBJ2-5
CASSYSRAGRETQYF	TRBV6-2/TRBV6-3	TRBJ2-5
CASSQASRSRQETQYF	TRBV14	TRBJ2-5
CASRGGKWNTEAFF	TRBV6-1	TRBJ1-1
CASSLGARGGKNIQYF	TRBV7-9	TRBJ2-4
CASSPGRALNNEQFF	TRBV4-3	TRBJ2-1
CASSEWGDYYGYTF	TRBV2	TRBJ1-2
CASSTIRGRRRDTQYF	TRBV21-1	TRBJ2-3
CTSSLAPAGSADYGYTF	TRBV7-9	TRBJ1-2
CSAREDDRVPYGYTF	TRBV20-1	TRBJ1-2
CASSESTGDTEAFF	TRBV25-1	TRBJ1-1
CASRWDRASGFTEAFF	TRBV6-1	TRBJ1-1
CSARDFGGSGGNEQFF	TRBV20-1	TRBJ2-1
CASSDSVRESGYTF	TRBV6-4	TRBJ1-2
CASSFQVTSNTGELFF	TRBV12-3/TRBV12-4	TRBJ2-2
CASGASGGARREQFF	TRBV6-1	TRBJ2-1
CASSFPGQGISNQPQHF	TRBV7-3	TRBJ1-5
CASSQVGSTGELFF	TRBV4-1	TRBJ2-2
CASSLPGQGARTEAFF	TRBV28	TRBJ1-1
CASSLVGGSYNEQFF	TRBV11-2	TRBJ2-1
CASSFGSGADTQYF	TRBV7-9	TRBJ2-3
CASNQFPDREETQYF	TRBV5-1	TRBJ2-5
CASTGTGLSYNEQFF	TRBV7-9	TRBJ2-1
CASTRAGGDSYEQYF	TRBV6-2/TRBV6-3	TRBJ2-7
CASSFTNTYEQYF	TRBV28	TRBJ2-7
CASSYSTGAGLNTGELFF	TRBV6-5	TRBJ2-2
CSAPTGTGQPQHF	TRBV20-1	TRBJ1-5
CASRRLDSNYGYTF	TRBV19	TRBJ1-2
CASSLDPYQETQYF	TRBV5-1	TRBJ2-5
CASSTQSPTSYEQYF	TRBV5-1	TRBJ2-7
CASSDAGTSSEPQHF	TRBV10-1	TRBJ1-5
CASTNNRSSGRAHSYNEQFF	TRBV21-1	TRBJ2-1
CASSEALDRGRREQYF	TRBV6-1	TRBJ2-7
CASNPRSYGMNTEAFF	TRBV27	TRBJ1-1
CASSPMAGITDTQYF	TRBV18	TRBJ2-3
CSARDQGLGGYTF	TRBV20-1	TRBJ1-2
CASSYSGGTSYNSPLHF	TRBV6-5	TRBJ1-6
CASSPSRAEGYTF	TRBV11-3	TRBJ1-2